This T cell receptor beta chain emerged from a study of blood T cell repertoires in COVID-19. Study summary: Sample material is recorded as cDNA or gDNA derived from T cells, B-cell-depleted T cells, or PBMCs.

The germline V gene has CDR1 SGHNT and CDR2 YENEEA. J was trimmed by 2 bases and V by 5 bases; bases with no gene match: 3. CDR3 size: 15 residues. Method: immunoSEQ multiplex PCR; TCRdb's copy keeps in-frame clones and lacks some. The repertoire holds more than 45,000 clones, with about nine tenths as singletons. The TCR was taken from a human donor in a cohort sampled during active COVID-19. The sequenced material came from peripheral blood. The chain uses TRBV11-3 and TRBJ2-3; 11 bases are a match to TRBD2. CDR3 in amino acids: CASSPGLADTDTQYF. The CDR3 DNA follows: TGTGCCAGCAGCCCGGGACTAGCGGACACAGATACGCAGTATTTT.